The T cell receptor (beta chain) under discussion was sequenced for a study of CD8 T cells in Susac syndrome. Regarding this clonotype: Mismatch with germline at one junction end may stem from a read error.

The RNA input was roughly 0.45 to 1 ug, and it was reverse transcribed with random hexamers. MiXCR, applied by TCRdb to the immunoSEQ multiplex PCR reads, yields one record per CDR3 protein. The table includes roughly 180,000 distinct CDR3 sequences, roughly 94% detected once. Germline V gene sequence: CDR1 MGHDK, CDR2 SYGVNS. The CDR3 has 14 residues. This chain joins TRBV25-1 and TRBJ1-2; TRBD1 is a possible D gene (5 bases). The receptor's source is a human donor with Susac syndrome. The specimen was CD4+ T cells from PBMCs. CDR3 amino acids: CASSEPLDTYGYTF. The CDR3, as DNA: TGTGCCAGCAGTGAACCCCTGGACACCTATGGTTACACCTTC.